Below are 12 T cell receptor beta chains sequenced from a single sample in a study of metastatic and nonmetastatic thyroid tumors. TCRdb reassembled clones from the PCR reads with MiXCR. There are 30,000 to 35,000 clones in the sample; 35% occur only once, and approximately 22% lies in the top ten. Nobody among the patients had been given any treatment before thyroid surgery. Sequencing used tumor tissue. The receptor set was obtained from a female donor with papillary thyroid cancer or a benign thyroid nodule (not recorded which). Some clones in this sample may be carry-over from other donors' samples.

This clone was observed many times. The CDR3 loop is CASSRDRARGYTF. The CDR3 bases are TGTGCCAGCAGCCGGGACAGAGCCCGCGGCTACACCTTC. The chain is built from TRBV6-2 or TRBV6-3 and TRBJ1-2; TRBD1 matches 7 bases. Germline V lookup: CDR1 MNHEY, CDR2 SVGEGT. This CDR3 comprises 13 residues. With V trimmed by 6 bases and J by 8 bases, 9 bases remained unmatched.

CDR3 protein: CASSDLEQGIGYTF. The CDR3 DNA reads as TGTGCCAGCAGTGATTTAGAACAGGGGATTGGCTACACCTTC. The chain combines TRBV6-1 with TRBJ1-2, with 7 positions matching TRBD1. V shed 3 bases, J shed 7 bases, and the junction held 8 bases outside the gene matches. This CDR3 has 14 residues. Germline V lookup: CDR1 MNHNS, CDR2 SASEGT.

This clone was counted between two and nine times. The chain joins TRBV6-2 or TRBV6-3 to TRBJ1-5; no clear D. This CDR3 contains 13 residues. Germline CDR1 reads MNHEY; CDR2 reads SVGEGT. Trimming removed 2 bases at V and 6 bases at J, with 8 bases between. The CDR3 DNA reads TGTGCCAGCAGTTACGGAGAATCTCAGCCCCAGCATTTT. It specifies CASSYGESQPQHF.

The gene calls are TRBV20-1 and TRBJ2-1; weak D call: TRBD1 (5 bases). Germline CDR1 and CDR2: DFQATT and SNEGSKA (reference sequence). The CDR3 is 15 residues long. The DNA for the CDR3 is TGCAGCCTGATTGGGGTCCCCGACAGTTACAATGAGCAGTTCTTC. Translated: CSLIGVPDSYNEQFF.

The chain couples TRBV27 to TRBJ1-2, with 7 nucleotides matching TRBD1. This CDR3 is built from 17 residues. CDR1 is MNHEY and CDR2 is SMNVEV in the germline V gene (reference sequence). The V segment lost 7 bases and the J segment 0 bases; nucleotides outside the gene matches: 14. The CDR3 is CASTLRSGGVSNYGYTF. CDR3 DNA: TGTGCCAGCACCCTTAGGTCAGGGGGGGTATCTAACTATGGCTACACCTTC.

There are a few counts of this clone. The chain is built from TRBV6-1 and TRBJ2-1, with 9 bases fitting TRBD2. From germline, CDR1 is MNHNS and CDR2 SASEGT. V lost 6 bases, J lost 3 bases, and 6 bases stayed unmatched. This CDR3 has 15 amino acids. This CDR3 is CASSSSGIYYNEQFF. CDR3 sequence (DNA): TGTGCCAGCAGCTCTAGCGGGATTTACTACAATGAGCAGTTCTTC.

Remarks on this clone: Different DNA sequences within this sample yield the same CDR3. V gene TRBV2 combines with J gene TRBJ1-2; tentatively, D is TRBD1 (5 bases). The CDR3 extends over 12 amino acids. Germline CDR1 reads SNHLY; CDR2 reads FYNNEI. Trimming removed 8 bases at V and 4 bases at J, with 11 bases between. The CDR3 DNA sequence: TGTGCCAGCCTCCGGGACGGCTATGGCTACACCTTC. This sequence encodes CASLRDGYGYTF.

In regard to this clone: Sequence at one end of the junction differs from germline and may be a read error. The rearrangement links TRBV20-1 to TRBJ2-5; 9 bases fit TRBD2. CDR1 and CDR2 from the germline V gene are DFQATT and SNEGSKA (reference sequence). The CDR3 is 15 amino acids. The CDR3 here is CSTREAAGGLKTQYF. For the CDR3, the DNA is TGCAGTACTAGAGAGGCGGCGGGGGGGCTGAAGACCCAGTACTTC.

This sequence joins TRBV4-2 and TRBJ2-1, with D tentatively TRBD2 (5 bases). V gave up 8 bases and J gave up 6 bases, with 14 bases separating them. Germline CDR1 is LGHNA and CDR2 is YNFKEQ. CDR3 length equals 13 residues. The CDR3 loop is CASSGSSTNEQFF. The DNA for the CDR3 is TGTGCCAGCTCGGGATCTTCAACCAATGAGCAGTTCTTC.

The chain is built from TRBV10-3 and TRBJ2-5, with no clear D. Trimming stripped 10 bases from V and 2 bases from J, with 11 bases between. CDR1 and CDR2 from the germline V gene are ENHRY and SYGVKD. The CDR3 length is 12 residues. The CDR3 sequence: CATKTDQETQYF. For the CDR3, the DNA is TGTGCCACCAAGACCGATCAAGAGACCCAGTACTTC.

V gene TRBV28 combines with J gene TRBJ1-1, with D possibly TRBD1 on 5 matching bases. Germline CDR1 is MDHEN and CDR2 is SYDVKM. Trimming left V 6 bases short and J 8 bases short, with 19 bases between. The CDR3 loop spans 14 amino acids. DNA for the CDR3: TGTGCCAGCAGGCTAATGGGGGAGGGGAAAGAAGCTTTCTTT. Protein sequence: CASRLMGEGKEAFF. Drawing the rest from reference TRBV28 and TRBJ1-1, the complete variable domain is DVKVTQSSRYLVKRTGEKVFLECVQDMDHENMFWYRQDPGLGLRLIYFSYDVKMKEKGDIPEGYSVSREKKERFSLILESASTNQTSMYLCASRLMGEGKEAFFGQGTRLTVV.

With regard to this clone: The sample contains more than one DNA sequence encoding this CDR3. The CDR3 nucleotides are TGCGCCAGCAGCCCGGGACAGACCTACGAGCAGTACTTC. Translating gives CASSPGQTYEQYF. This chain joins TRBV5-1 and TRBJ2-7; 7 bases agree with TRBD1. Trimming removed 4 bases from V and 2 bases from J; junction bases left unmatched: 3. The germline CDR1 and CDR2 sequences are SGHRS and YFSETQ. The CDR3 is 13 residues long. The variable domain in full, with the rest retrieved from reference TRBV5-1 and TRBJ2-7, is KAGVTQTPRYLIKTRGQQVTLSCSPISGHRSVSWYQQTPGQGLQFLFEYFSETQRNKGNFPGRFSGRQFSNSRSEMNVSTLELGDSALYLCASSPGQTYEQYFGPGTRLTVT.